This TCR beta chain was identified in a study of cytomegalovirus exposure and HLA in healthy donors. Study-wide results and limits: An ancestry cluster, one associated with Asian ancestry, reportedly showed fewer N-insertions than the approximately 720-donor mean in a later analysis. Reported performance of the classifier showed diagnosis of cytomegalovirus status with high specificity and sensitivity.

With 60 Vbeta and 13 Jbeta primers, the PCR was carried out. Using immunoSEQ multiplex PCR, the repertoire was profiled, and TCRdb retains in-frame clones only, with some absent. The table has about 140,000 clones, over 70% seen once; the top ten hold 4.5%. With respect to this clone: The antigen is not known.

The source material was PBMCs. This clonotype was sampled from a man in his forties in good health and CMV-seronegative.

CDR3 DNA sequence: TGTGCCAGCAAGACTGGACAGGGGTACGAGCAGTACTTC. Amino acids: CASKTGQGYEQYF. The chain couples TRBV2 to TRBJ2-7, with 9 bases identical to TRBD1. V shed 7 bases and J 4 bases; nucleotides not matched to a gene: 5. This CDR3 spans 13 amino acids. Germline V lookup: CDR1 SNHLY, CDR2 FYNNEI.